These T cell receptor beta chains were read from a single sample in a study of blood T cell repertoires in COVID-19. The protocol was immunoSEQ multiplex PCR, while the TCRdb copy is restricted to in-frame clones and leaves out a portion. The table has roughly 150,000 clones, 75% to 90% seen once. The sequenced material came from peripheral blood. The receptors derive from a woman in her sixties or seventies with active COVID-19. CDR3s include the opening cysteine and the closing phenylalanine or tryptophan. Each record gives: clone size, J gene, V gene, D gene, CDR3 DNA, CDR3 protein. A D gene is named only where the DNA matches it firmly. Rows give clone size only sometimes, using once, few, many, or a class for an expanded clone.

. TRBJ1-2 TRBV7-9 . TGTGCCAGCAGCTCCATAAATGGCGGCTACACCTTC CASSSINGGYTF
. TRBJ1-2 TRBV5-6 TRBD1 TGTGCCAGCAGCTTGGCCGGACAGGGTCGAAGGAACTATGGCTACACCTTC CASSLAGQGRRNYGYTF
. TRBJ1-5 TRBV9 TRBD1 TGTGCCAGCAGCGTAGGAGGGGGCCTCAATCAGCCCCAGCATTTT CASSVGGGLNQPQHF
. TRBJ2-3 TRBV10-3 TRBD2 TGTGCCATCAGGGAATTTATAGCGGGAGATGGCACAGATACGCAGTATTTT CAIREFIAGDGTDTQYF
once TRBJ1-6 TRBV19 TRBD1 TGTGCCAGTACTCAGGGGGCACAGAATTCACCCCTCCACTTT CASTQGAQNSPLHF
. TRBJ1-4 TRBV14 TRBD1 TGTGCCAGCAGCCAAGGAGGGGGACAGGGGTCTAAGGAACTGTTTTTT CASSQGGGQGSKELFF
. TRBJ2-1 TRBV6-2/TRBV6-3 . TGTGCCAGCAGTTACTCCTCTAGCGACGGGGATGAGCAGTTCTTC CASSYSSSDGDEQFF
. TRBJ2-7 TRBV28 TRBD1 TGTGCCAGCACTGATGCCGGGACAGGGGCCTACGAGCAGTACTTC CASTDAGTGAYEQYF
. TRBJ1-5 TRBV28 TRBD1 TGTGCCAGCAGTTTTGGGACAGGGGGAAGCAATCAGCCCCAGCATTTT CASSFGTGGSNQPQHF
. TRBJ2-1 TRBV5-6 . TGTGCCAGCAGCTCAGCGTACAATGAGCAGTTCTTC CASSSAYNEQFF
. TRBJ1-1 TRBV12-3/TRBV12-4 TRBD1 TGTGCCAGCAGCGCAGGGGGGCACACTGAAGCTTTCTTT CASSAGGHTEAFF
. TRBJ2-2 TRBV18 TRBD1 TGTGCCAGCTCACCCCGGGACAGCTCCACCGGGGAGCTGTTTTTT CASSPRDSSTGELFF
once TRBJ1-4 TRBV28 TRBD1 TGTGCCAGCAGTCCACGGGACAGGGGGCTTAGTAATGAAAAACTGTTTTTT CASSPRDRGLSNEKLFF
few TRBJ2-1 TRBV7-6 TRBD2 TGTGCCAGCAGCCTGACTAGCGGGAGCGGTCGCGATGAGCAGTTCTTC CASSLTSGSGRDEQFF
. TRBJ2-7 TRBV6-5 TRBD1 TGTGCCAGCCGGGGACAGAATCTCTACGAGCAGTACTTC CASRGQNLYEQYF
. TRBJ2-4 TRBV6-5 TRBD1 TGTGCCAGCAGACTGACAGGGGGCAGTGACATTCAGTACTTC CASRLTGGSDIQYF
. TRBJ2-1 TRBV6-4 TRBD2 TGTGCCAGCAGTATCCTAGCGGAGTCCAATGAGCAGTTCTTC CASSILAESNEQFF
. TRBJ2-2 TRBV25-1 . TGTGCCAGCACGTCGGGGGTCGGGGAGCTGTTTTTT CASTSGVGELFF
. TRBJ1-3 TRBV7-8 . TGTGCCAGCAGCTTAGTTATGGGCCAGGGGACTGGAAACACCATATATTTT CASSLVMGQGTGNTIYF
. TRBJ2-7 TRBV18 . TGTGCCAGCTCACCGGCGCAGGGAGGGGGAAACGAGCAGTACTTC CASSPAQGGGNEQYF
once TRBJ2-1 TRBV7-2 . TGTGCCAGCAGCTCCGAGGAGGGTCCCTACAATGAGCAGTTCTTC CASSSEEGPYNEQFF
. TRBJ2-7 TRBV5-6 . TGTGCCAGCAGCTTGGCCAGGGGATACGAGCAGTACTTC CASSLARGYEQYF
. TRBJ2-7 TRBV29-1 TRBD2 TGCAGCGTGGAGTTAGCGGGAGTCTCCTACGAGCAGTACTTC CSVELAGVSYEQYF
once TRBJ2-3 TRBV7-2 TRBD2 TGTGCCAGCAGCTTAAATAGGGGCGGGGGTAAAGATACGCAGTATTTT CASSLNRGGGKDTQYF
. TRBJ2-3 TRBV7-9 TRBD2 TGTGCCAGCAGCGGGGAGGGGAGCACAGATACGCAGTATTTT CASSGEGSTDTQYF
once TRBJ1-5 TRBV4-2 . TGTGCCAGCAGCCAAGAACAGGAGTCTGCGGCCCAGCATTTT CASSQEQESAAQHF
. TRBJ2-1 TRBV19 . TGTGCCAGTAGTATACGGCAGGGCAACAATGAGCAGTTCTTC CASSIRQGNNEQFF
. TRBJ2-3 TRBV7-2 . TGTGCCAGCAGCTTAATAGCAACAGATACGCAGTATTTT CASSLIATDTQYF
. TRBJ2-2 TRBV7-3 TRBD2 TGTGCCAGCAGCCATAGCGGGATCGGGGAGCTGTTTTTT CASSHSGIGELFF
. TRBJ1-1 TRBV20-1 . TGCAGTGCTAGAGACGGACAGTTAGCTTTCTTT CSARDGQLAFF
few TRBJ1-2 TRBV11-2 . TGTGCCAGCAGCTTAACCGAGGGTATTAACTATGGCTACACCTTC CASSLTEGINYGYTF
. TRBJ1-5 TRBV5-8 . TGTGCCAGCAGCCTCAGCGTAAATCAGCCCCAGCATTTT CASSLSVNQPQHF
. TRBJ2-1 TRBV19 TRBD2 TGTGCCAGTAGTATGGGCCTAGCGGGAAGGGTTCGTGAGCAGTTCTTC CASSMGLAGRVREQFF
. TRBJ2-1 TRBV5-6 . TGTGCCAGCAGCTTGGGGGGGCCGGGCCTTGAGCAGTTCTTC CASSLGGPGLEQFF
. TRBJ1-2 TRBV28 . TGTGCCAGCAGTAACAGGGCTGGCTACACCTTC CASSNRAGYTF
. TRBJ1-2 TRBV29-1 . TGCAGCGTTGTAGATGGCAGGGCCTATGGCTACACCTTC CSVVDGRAYGYTF
. TRBJ1-1 TRBV7-9 . TGTGCCAGCAGCCCCCGAGGGTCCATGAACACTGAAGCTTTCTTT CASSPRGSMNTEAFF
few TRBJ2-7 TRBV7-9 TRBD1 TGTGCCAGCAGCCTCAACAGGGGATACGAGCAGTACTTC CASSLNRGYEQYF
. TRBJ2-7 TRBV7-8 TRBD2 TGTGCCAGCAGCTTAGCGCGAACTAGCGCCTACGAGCAGTACTTC CASSLARTSAYEQYF
once TRBJ2-4 TRBV20-1 TRBD2 TGCAGTGCTAGTGGTAGCGGGAGCATGGTTCAGTACTTC CSASGSGSMVQYF
. TRBJ1-5 TRBV7-9 . TGTGCCTCCGGGGAGGGTTGGCTGGATCAGCCCCAGCATTTT CASGEGWLDQPQHF
. TRBJ2-1 TRBV24-1 . TGTGCCACCAGTGAGAACAGATGGAATGAGCAGTTCTTC CATSENRWNEQFF
. TRBJ2-5 TRBV20-1 TRBD2 TGCAGTGCTAGTGGCGCTAGCGGGCGGGGTCAACGGGAGACCCAGTACTTC CSASGASGRGQRETQYF
. TRBJ2-2 TRBV7-2 . TGTGCCAGCAGCTTAGAGGGGGTCACCGGGGAGCTGTTTTTT CASSLEGVTGELFF
once TRBJ2-1 TRBV30 . TGTGCCTTTACCCCTAGGATCTATGAGCAGTTCTTC CAFTPRIYEQFF
. TRBJ2-2 TRBV5-1 TRBD2 TGCGCCAGCAGCCGAACTAGCGGATACACCGGGGAGCTGTTTTTT CASSRTSGYTGELFF
. TRBJ1-6 TRBV7-2 TRBD1 TGTGCCAGCAGCTTTCAGGGGGTCCCCTCACCCCTCCACTTT CASSFQGVPSPLHF
. TRBJ1-4 TRBV5-5 . TGTGCCAGCATCCTTTCTGGGGCCCTAACCGAGAAACTGTTTTTT CASILSGALTEKLFF
. TRBJ1-1 TRBV6-5 . TGTGCCACCGCTAGGGAGGGGACTGAAGCTTTCTTT CATAREGTEAFF
. TRBJ2-7 TRBV18 . TGTGCCAGCTCATCCAACTCCTACGAGCAGTACTTC CASSSNSYEQYF
. TRBJ1-1 TRBV4-1 TRBD1 TGCGCCAGCAGCCGAGGTGAGGGGACAGGGTTCCATGAAGCTTTCTTT CASSRGEGTGFHEAFF
few TRBJ2-1 TRBV4-2 TRBD2 TGTGCCAGCAGCCAAGGGACTAGTTCCCGGGACTACAATGAGCAGTTCTTC CASSQGTSSRDYNEQFF
. TRBJ1-5 TRBV2 . TGTGCCAGCCAACAGCACAATCAGCCCCAGCATTTT CASQQHNQPQHF
. TRBJ2-7 TRBV3-1/TRBV3-2 . TGTGCCACCGTGGACCAGACAAACCCAGGGCAGGGCTCCTACGAGCAGTACTTC CATVDQTNPGQGSYEQYF
. TRBJ1-4 TRBV4-2 . TGTGCCAGCAGCCGCGGCCTGACAGTCAATAATGAAAAACTGTTTTTT CASSRGLTVNNEKLFF
. TRBJ2-1 TRBV6-2/TRBV6-3 TRBD2 TGTGCCAGCAGTCGGACTAGCGGGGGGTTTCAGCAGTTCTTC CASSRTSGGFQQFF
. TRBJ2-1 TRBV7-9 TRBD2 TGTGCCAGCAGCTTAGTGGGGACTAGCGGGAGGGCCCGGAATGAGCAGTTCTTC CASSLVGTSGRARNEQFF
. TRBJ1-5 TRBV5-1 TRBD1 TGCGCCAGCAGCGCAGGGACAGGGGGCAATCAGCCCCAGCATTTT CASSAGTGGNQPQHF
once TRBJ2-3 TRBV10-3 TRBD2 TGTGCCATCAGCCCCGGGACTAGCGTTCGTCTCGGGGCTAGCACAGATACGCAGTATTTT CAISPGTSVRLGASTDTQYF